This TCR beta chain originates from a study of blood T cell repertoires in COVID-19. Clones were read by immunoSEQ multiplex PCR, and TCRdb kept only the in-frame ones, dropping some. There are approximately 150,000 clones in the sample; around 84% occur only once, and around 7.2% lies in the top ten. The CDR3 is 15 residues long. Germline loops: CDR1 ENHRY, CDR2 SYGVKD. V lost 0 bases and J lost 0; bases outside the gene matches: 1. The genes are TRBV10-3 and TRBJ1-2, with 7 bases that match TRBD1. Sequencing input: peripheral blood. This clonotype originated in a woman aged 45-65 years in a cohort sampled during active or convalescent COVID-19. Written as DNA, the CDR3 is TGTGCCATCAGTGAGTCGGGACAGTCTAACTATGGCTACACCTTC. Translated, it gives CAISESGQSNYGYTF.